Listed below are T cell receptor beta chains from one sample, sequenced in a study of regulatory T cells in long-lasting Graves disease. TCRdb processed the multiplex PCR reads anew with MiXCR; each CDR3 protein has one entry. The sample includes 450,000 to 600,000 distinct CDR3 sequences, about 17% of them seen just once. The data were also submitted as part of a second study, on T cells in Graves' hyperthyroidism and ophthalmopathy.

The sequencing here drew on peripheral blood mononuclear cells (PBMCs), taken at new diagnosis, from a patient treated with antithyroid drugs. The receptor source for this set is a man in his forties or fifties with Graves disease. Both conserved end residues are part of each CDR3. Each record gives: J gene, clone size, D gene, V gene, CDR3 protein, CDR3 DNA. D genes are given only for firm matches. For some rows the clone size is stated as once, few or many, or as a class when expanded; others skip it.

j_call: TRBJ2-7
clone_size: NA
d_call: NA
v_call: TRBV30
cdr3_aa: CAWSNYYYEQYF
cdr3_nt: TGTGCCTGGAGTAACTATTACTACGAGCAGTACTTC

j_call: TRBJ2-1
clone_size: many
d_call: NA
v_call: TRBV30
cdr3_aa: CAWRAGSNEQFF
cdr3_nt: TGTGCCTGGAGGGCGGGGAGCAATGAGCAGTTCTTC

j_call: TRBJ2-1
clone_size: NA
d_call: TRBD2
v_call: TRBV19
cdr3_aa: CASTPGLAGYNEQFF
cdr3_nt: TGTGCCAGTACACCGGGACTAGCGGGGTACAATGAGCAGTTCTTC

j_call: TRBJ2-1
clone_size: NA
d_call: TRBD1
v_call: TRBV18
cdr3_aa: CASSPPRQGSGEQFF
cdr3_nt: TGTGCCAGCTCACCACCAAGACAGGGGAGCGGGGAGCAGTTCTTC

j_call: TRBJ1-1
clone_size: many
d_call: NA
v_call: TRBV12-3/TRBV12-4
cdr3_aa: CASTTPAGLNTEAFF
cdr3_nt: TGTGCCAGCACCACCCCGGCGGGGTTGAACACTGAAGCTTTCTTT

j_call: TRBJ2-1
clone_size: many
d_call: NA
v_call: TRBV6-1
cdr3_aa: CASSGGLNYNEQFF
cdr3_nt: TGTGCCAGCAGTGGTGGCTTGAACTACAATGAGCAGTTCTTC

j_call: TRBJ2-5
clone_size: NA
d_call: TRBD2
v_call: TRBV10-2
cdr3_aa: CASRGLAEETQYF
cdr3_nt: TGCGCCAGCAGGGGACTAGCGGAAGAGACCCAGTACTTC

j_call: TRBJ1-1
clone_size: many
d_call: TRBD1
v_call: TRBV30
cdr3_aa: CAWSAYRGIYTEAFF
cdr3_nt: TGTGCCTGGAGTGCGTACAGGGGGATCTACACTGAAGCTTTCTTT

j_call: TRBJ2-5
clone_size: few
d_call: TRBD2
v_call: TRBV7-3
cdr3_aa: CASSQTGTSMETQYF
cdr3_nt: TGTGCCAGCAGCCAGACCGGGACTAGCATGGAGACCCAGTACTTC

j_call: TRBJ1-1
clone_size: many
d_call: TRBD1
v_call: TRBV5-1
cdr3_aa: CASSLGQGMNTEAFF
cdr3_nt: TGTGCCAGCAGCTTGGGACAGGGAATGAACACTGAAGCTTTCTTT

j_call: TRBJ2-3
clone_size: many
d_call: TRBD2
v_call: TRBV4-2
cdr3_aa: CASSQASSGIGADTQYF
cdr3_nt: TGTGCCAGCAGCCAAGCGTCTAGCGGGATTGGGGCAGATACGCAGTATTTT

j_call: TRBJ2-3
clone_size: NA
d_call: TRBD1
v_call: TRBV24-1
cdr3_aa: CATSDLSTGTGGTDTQYF
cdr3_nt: TGTGCCACCAGTGATTTGTCAACCGGGACAGGGGGCACAGATACGCAGTATTTT

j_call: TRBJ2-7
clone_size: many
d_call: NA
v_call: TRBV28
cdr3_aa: CASSGTRVHEQYF
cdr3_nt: TGTGCCAGCAGCGGTACCAGGGTGCACGAGCAGTACTTC

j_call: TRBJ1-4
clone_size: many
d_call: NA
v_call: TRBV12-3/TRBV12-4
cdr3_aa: CASSFMAADSEKLFF
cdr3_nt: TGTGCCAGCAGTTTCATGGCCGCAGACAGTGAAAAACTGTTTTTT

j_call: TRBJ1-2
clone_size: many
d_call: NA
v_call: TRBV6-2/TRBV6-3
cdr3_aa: CASSYAGTPRDGYTF
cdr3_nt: TGTGCCAGCAGCTATGCCGGGACACCCAGGGATGGCTACACCTTC

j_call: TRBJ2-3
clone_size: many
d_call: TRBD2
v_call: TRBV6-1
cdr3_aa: CASSRPRLAGGWADTQYF
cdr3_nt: TGTGCCAGCAGTCGGCCCCGACTAGCGGGAGGGTGGGCAGATACGCAGTATTTT

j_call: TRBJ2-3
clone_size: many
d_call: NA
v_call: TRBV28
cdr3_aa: CASSFYFGWSGAGGADTQYF
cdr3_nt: TGTGCCAGCAGTTTTTATTTCGGGTGGTCGGGAGCTGGTGGTGCAGATACGCAGTATTTT